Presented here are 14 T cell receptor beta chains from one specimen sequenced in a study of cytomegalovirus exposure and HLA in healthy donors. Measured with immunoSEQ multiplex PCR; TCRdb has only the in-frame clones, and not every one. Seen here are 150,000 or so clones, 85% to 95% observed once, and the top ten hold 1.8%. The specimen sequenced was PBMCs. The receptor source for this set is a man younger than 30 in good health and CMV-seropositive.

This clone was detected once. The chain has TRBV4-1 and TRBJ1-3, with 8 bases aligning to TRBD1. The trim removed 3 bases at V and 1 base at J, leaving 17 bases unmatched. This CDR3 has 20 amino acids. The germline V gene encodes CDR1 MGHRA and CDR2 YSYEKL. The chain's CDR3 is CASSHDRQGSVKGSGNTIYF. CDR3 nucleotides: TGCGCCAGCAGCCATGACAGACAGGGGAGTGTCAAAGGATCTGGAAACACCATATATTTT.

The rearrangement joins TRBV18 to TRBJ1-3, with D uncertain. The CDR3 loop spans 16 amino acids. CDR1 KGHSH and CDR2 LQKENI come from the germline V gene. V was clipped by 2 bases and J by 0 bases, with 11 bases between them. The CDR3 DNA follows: TGTGCCAGCTCACCATCCAACAGCGGCTCTGGAAACACCATATATTTT. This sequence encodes CASSPSNSGSGNTIYF.

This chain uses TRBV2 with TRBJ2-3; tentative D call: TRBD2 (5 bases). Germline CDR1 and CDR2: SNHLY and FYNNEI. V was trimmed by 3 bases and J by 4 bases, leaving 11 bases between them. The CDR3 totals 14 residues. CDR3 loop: CASSDGEGPDTQYF. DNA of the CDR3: TGTGCCAGCAGTGACGGAGAGGGTCCAGATACGCAGTATTTT.

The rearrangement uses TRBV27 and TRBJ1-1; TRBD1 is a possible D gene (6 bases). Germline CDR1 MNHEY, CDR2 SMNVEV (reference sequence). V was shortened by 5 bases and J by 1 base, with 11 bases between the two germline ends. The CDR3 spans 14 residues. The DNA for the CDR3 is TGTGCCAGCAGTACCCAGACAGGGAACACTGAAGCTTTCTTT. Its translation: CASSTQTGNTEAFF.

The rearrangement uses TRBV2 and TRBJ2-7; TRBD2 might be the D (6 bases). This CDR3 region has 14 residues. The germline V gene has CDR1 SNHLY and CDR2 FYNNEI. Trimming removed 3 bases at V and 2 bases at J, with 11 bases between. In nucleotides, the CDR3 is TGTGCCAGCAGTGACAGACTAGGGGCCTACGAGCAGTACTTC. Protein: CASSDRLGAYEQYF.

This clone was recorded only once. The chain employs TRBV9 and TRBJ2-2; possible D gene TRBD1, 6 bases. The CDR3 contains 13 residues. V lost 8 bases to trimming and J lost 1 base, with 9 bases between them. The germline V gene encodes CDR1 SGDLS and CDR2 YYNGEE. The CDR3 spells CASKTGNTGELFF. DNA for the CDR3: TGTGCCAGTAAGACAGGGAACACCGGGGAGCTGTTTTTT.

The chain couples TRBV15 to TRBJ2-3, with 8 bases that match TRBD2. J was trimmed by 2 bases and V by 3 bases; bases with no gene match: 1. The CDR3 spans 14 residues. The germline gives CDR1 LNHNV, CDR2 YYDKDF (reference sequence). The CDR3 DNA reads TGTGCCACCAGCAGCGGGAGGGCCACAGATACGCAGTATTTT. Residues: CATSSGRATDTQYF.

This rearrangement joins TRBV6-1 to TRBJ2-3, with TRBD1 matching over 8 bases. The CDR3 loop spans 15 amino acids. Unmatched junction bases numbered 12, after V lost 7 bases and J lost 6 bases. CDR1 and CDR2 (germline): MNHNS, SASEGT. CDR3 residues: CASTQGAQSGDTQYF. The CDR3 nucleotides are TGTGCCAGCACCCAGGGGGCCCAATCCGGGGATACGCAGTATTTT.

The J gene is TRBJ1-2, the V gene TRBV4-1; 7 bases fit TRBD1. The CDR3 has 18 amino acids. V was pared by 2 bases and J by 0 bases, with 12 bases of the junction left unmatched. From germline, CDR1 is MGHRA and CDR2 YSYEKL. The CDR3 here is CASSQLSLSGQTNYGYTF. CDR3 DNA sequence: TGCGCCAGCAGCCAATTGTCATTATCGGGACAGACTAACTATGGCTACACCTTC.

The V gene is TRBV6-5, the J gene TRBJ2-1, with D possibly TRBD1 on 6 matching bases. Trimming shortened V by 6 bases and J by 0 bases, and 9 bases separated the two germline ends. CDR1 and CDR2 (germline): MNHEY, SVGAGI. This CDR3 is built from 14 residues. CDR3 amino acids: CASSDRSSYNEQFF. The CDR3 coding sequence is TGTGCCAGCAGCGACAGGAGCTCCTACAATGAGCAGTTCTTC.

CDR3 amino acids: CASSLDRDYEQYF. CDR3 bases: TGTGCCAGCAGCCTGGACAGGGACTACGAGCAGTACTTC. The chain carries TRBV5-5 and TRBJ2-7; TRBD1 aligns across 8 bases. Trimming cost V 4 bases and J 3 bases; bases outside gene matches: 3. The CDR3 covers 13 residues. Germline lookup yields CDR1 SGHKS and CDR2 YYEKEE (reference sequence).

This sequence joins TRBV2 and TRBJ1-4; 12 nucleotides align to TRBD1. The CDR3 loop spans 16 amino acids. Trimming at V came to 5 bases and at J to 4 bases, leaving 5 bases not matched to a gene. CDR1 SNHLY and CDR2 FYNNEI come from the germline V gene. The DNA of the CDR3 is TGTGCCAGCAGTACGGGACAGGGGGCGAGTAATGAAAAACTGTTTTTT. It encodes CASSTGQGASNEKLFF.

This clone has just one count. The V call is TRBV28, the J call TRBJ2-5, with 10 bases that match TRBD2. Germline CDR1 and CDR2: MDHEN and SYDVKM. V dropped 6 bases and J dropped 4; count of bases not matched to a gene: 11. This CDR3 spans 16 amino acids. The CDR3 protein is CASSQSGTSVSETQYF. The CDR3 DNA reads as TGTGCCAGCAGCCAATCCGGGACTAGCGTTTCAGAGACCCAGTACTTC.

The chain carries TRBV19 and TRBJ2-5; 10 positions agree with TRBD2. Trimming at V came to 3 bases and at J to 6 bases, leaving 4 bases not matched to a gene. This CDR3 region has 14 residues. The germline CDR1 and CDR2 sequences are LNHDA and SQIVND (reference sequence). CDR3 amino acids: CASSISSGSQTQYF. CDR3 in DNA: TGTGCCAGTAGTATTTCTAGCGGGAGTCAGACCCAGTACTTC. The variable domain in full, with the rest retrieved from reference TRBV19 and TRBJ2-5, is DGGITQSPKYLFRKEGQNVTLSCEQNLNHDAMYWYRQDPGQGLRLIYYSQIVNDFQKGDIAEGYSVSREKKESFPLTVTSAQKNPTAFYLCASSISSGSQTQYFGPGTRLLVL.